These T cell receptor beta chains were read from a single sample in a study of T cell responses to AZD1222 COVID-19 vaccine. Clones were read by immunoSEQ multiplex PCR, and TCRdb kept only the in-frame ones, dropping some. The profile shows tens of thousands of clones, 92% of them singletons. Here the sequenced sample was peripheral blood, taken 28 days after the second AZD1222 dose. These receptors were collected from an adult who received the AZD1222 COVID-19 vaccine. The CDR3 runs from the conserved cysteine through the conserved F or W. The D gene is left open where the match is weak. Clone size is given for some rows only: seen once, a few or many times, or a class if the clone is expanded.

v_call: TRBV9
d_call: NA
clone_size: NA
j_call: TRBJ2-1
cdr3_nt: TGTGCCAGCAGCGTAGGTAGTACCTACAATGAGCAGTTCTTC
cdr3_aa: CASSVGSTYNEQFF

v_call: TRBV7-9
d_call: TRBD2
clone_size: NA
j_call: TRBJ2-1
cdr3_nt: TGTGCCAGCAGCTTGTCTAGCGGAACCTACAATGAGCAGTTCTTC
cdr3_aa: CASSLSSGTYNEQFF

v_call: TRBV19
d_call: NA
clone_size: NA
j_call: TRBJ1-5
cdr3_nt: TGTGCCAGTATAGAGACCCATAGCAATCAGCCCCAGCATTTT
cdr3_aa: CASIETHSNQPQHF

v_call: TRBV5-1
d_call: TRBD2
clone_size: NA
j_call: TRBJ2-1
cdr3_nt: TGCGCCAGCAGCTTGGATGGGGGACTAGCGGCATACAATGAGCAGTTCTTC
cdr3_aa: CASSLDGGLAAYNEQFF

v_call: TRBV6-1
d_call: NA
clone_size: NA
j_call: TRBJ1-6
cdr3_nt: TGTGCCAGCAGTGAAAGCGATTTTAATTCACCCCTCCACTTT
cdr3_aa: CASSESDFNSPLHF

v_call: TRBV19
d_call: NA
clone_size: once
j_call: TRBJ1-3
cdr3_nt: TGTGCCAGTACCGTTAGCCCCGGCGGAAACACCATATATTTT
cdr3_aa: CASTVSPGGNTIYF

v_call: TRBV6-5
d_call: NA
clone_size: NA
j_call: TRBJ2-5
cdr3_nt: TGTGCCAGCAGTTACTCGACTGGGGCCAACCGGGGGACCCAGTACTTC
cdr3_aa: CASSYSTGANRGTQYF

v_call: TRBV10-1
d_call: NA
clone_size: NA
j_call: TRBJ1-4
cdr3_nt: TGCGCCAGCAGTGGGCAGGGACTTGAAAAACTGTTTTTT
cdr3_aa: CASSGQGLEKLFF

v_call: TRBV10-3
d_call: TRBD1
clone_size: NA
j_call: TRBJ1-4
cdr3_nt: TGTGCCAGCCGGGACAGGGATGAAAAACTGTTTTTT
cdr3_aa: CASRDRDEKLFF

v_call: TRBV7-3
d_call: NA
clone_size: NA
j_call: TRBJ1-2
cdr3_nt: TGTGCCAGCAGCTCCCGGCAGGCCACTAACTATGGCTACACCTTC
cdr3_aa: CASSSRQATNYGYTF

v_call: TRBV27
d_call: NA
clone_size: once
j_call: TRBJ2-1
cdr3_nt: TGTGCCAGCAGTCCGGACTCCCTGAGCTCCTACAATGAGCAGTTCTTC
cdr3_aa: CASSPDSLSSYNEQFF

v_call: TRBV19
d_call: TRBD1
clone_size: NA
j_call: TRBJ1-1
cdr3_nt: TGTGCCAGTACCCTCGGGACAGGGGTCAGCACTGAAGCTTTCTTT
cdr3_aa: CASTLGTGVSTEAFF

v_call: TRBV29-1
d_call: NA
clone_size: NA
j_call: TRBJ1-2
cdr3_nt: TGCAGCGCTTCCCAGGGAGGATATGGCTACACCTTC
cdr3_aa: CSASQGGYGYTF

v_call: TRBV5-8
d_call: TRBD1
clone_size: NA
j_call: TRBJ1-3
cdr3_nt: TGTGCCAGCAGCTTCCGACAGGGATCTGGAAACACCATATATTTT
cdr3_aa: CASSFRQGSGNTIYF

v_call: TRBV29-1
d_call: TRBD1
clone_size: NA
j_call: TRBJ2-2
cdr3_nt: TGCAGCGTTGAGAGGACAGGGGTCACCGGGGAGCTGTTTTTT
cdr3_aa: CSVERTGVTGELFF

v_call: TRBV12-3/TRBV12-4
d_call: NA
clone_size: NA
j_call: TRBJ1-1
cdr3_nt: TGTGCCAGCAGTACCGGAACGAACACTGAAGCTTTCTTT
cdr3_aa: CASSTGTNTEAFF

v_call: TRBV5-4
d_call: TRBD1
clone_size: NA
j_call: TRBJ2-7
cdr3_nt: TGTGCCAGCAGCTTGGTGGGGACAGGCCTCTACGAGCAGTACTTC
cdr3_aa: CASSLVGTGLYEQYF

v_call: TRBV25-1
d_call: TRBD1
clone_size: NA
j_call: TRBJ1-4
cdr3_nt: TGTGCCAGCAGTGAAGGGACAGGGCGGGAAAAACTGTTTTTT
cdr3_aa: CASSEGTGREKLFF

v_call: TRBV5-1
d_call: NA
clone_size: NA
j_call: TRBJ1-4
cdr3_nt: TGCGCCAGCAGCTTGGGGGACGGCGCCTGGAATGAAAAACTGTTTTTT
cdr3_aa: CASSLGDGAWNEKLFF

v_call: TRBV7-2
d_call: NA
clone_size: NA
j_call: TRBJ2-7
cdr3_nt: TGTGCCAGCAGCTTTTCAAGGGGGTACGAGCAGTACTTC
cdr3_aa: CASSFSRGYEQYF

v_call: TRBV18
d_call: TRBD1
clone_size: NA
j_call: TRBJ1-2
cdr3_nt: TGTGCCAGCTCACCACGGGACAGAATTTCCGCCTATGGCTACACCTTC
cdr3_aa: CASSPRDRISAYGYTF

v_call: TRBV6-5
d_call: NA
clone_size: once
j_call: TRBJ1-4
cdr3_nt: TGTGCCAGCAGGGCGGCGGGGACTGCTAATGAAAAACTGTTTTTT
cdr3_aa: CASRAAGTANEKLFF

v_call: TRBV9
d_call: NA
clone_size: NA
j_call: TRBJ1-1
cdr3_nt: TGTGCCAGCAGCGTAGATGGGAACACTGAAGCTTTCTTT
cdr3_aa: CASSVDGNTEAFF

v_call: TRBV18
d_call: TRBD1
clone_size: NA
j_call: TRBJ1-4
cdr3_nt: TGTGCCAGCTCACCCCAGGGGGACGAAAAACTGTTTTTT
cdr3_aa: CASSPQGDEKLFF

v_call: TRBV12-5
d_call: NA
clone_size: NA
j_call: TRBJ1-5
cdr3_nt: TGTGCTAGTGGTTTGGTAAATCAGCCCCAGCATTTT
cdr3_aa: CASGLVNQPQHF

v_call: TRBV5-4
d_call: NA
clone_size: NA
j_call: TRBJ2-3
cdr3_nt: TGTGCCAGCAGCTTGGACGGCACAGATACGCAGTATTTT
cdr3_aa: CASSLDGTDTQYF

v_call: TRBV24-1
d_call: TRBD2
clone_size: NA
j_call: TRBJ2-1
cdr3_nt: TGTGCCACCAGTGCGATTAGCGGGAGTTTTGGTGAGCAGTTCTTC
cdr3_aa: CATSAISGSFGEQFF

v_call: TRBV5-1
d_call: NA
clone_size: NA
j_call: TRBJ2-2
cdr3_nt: TGCGCCAGCAGCTTGGCCCCGGGTGCCTCGAACACCGGGGAGCTGTTTTTT
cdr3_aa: CASSLAPGASNTGELFF

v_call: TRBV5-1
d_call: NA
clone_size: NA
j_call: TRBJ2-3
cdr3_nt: TGCGCCAGCAGCTTGGGTCCAGGAAATGGAGATACGCAGTATTTT
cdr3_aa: CASSLGPGNGDTQYF

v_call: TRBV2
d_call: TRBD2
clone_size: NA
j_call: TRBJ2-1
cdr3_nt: TGTGCCAGATCCCCGGAAGTACTAGCGGCAAGAGGAGACTCCTACAATGAGCAGTTCTTC
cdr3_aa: CARSPEVLAARGDSYNEQFF

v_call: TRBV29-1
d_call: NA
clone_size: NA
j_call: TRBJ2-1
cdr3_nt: TGCAGCGTCGACAATACCTGGGGGGAGAGGTACAATGAGCAGTTCTTC
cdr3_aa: CSVDNTWGERYNEQFF

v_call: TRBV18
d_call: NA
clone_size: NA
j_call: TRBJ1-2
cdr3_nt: TGTGCCAGCTCGCCAGGCTCCCGAAACTATGGCTACACCTTC
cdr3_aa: CASSPGSRNYGYTF

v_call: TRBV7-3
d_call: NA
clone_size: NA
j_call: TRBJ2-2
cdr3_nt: TGTGCCAGCAGCCTGAACTCCGGGACCCCCACCCCCGGGGAGCTGTTTTTT
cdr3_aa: CASSLNSGTPTPGELFF

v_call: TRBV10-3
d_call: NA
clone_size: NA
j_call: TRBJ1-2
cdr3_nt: TGTGCCATCAGTGGGGGCCTACAGACGAAGGACTATGGCTACACCTTC
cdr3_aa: CAISGGLQTKDYGYTF

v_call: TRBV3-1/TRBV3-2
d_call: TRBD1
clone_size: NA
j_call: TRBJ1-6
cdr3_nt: TGTGCCAGCAGCAACCCGGGACAGTATAATTCACCCCTCCACTTT
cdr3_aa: CASSNPGQYNSPLHF